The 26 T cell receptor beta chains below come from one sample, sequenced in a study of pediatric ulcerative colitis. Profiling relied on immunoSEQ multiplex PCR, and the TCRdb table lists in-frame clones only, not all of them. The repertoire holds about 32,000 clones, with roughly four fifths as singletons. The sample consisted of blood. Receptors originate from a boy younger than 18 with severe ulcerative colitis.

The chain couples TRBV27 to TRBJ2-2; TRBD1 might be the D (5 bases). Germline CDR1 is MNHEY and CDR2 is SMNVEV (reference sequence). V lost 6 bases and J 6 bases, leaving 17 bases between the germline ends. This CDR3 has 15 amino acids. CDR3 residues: CASSRFQGLAGELFF. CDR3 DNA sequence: TGTGCCAGCAGCCGTTTCCAGGGTTTAGCCGGGGAGCTGTTTTTT.

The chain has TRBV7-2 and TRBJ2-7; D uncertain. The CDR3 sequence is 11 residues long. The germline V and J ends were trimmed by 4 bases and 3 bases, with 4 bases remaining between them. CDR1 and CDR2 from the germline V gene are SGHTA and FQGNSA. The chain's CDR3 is CASSSYYEQYF. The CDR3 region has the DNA TGTGCCAGCAGCTCATACTACGAGCAGTACTTC.

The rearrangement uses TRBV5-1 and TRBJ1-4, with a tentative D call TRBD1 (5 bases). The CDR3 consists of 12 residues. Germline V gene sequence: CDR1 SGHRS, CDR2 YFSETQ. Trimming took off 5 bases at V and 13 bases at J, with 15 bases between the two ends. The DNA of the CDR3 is TGCGCCAGCAGTCCGGGCCTTGGGGGACTGTTTTTT. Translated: CASSPGLGGLFF.

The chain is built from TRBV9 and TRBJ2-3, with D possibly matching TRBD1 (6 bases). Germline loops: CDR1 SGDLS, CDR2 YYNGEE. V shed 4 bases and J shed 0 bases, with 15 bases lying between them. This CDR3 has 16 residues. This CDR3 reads CASSPLRGMSTDTQYF. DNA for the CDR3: TGTGCCAGCAGCCCCCTGAGGGGGATGAGCACAGATACGCAGTATTTT.

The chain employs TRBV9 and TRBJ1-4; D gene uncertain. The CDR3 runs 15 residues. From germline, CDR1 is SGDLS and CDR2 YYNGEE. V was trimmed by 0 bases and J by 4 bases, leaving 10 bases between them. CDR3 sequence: CASSVGRSNNEKLFF. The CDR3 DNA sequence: TGTGCCAGCAGCGTAGGACGGTCGAATAATGAAAAACTGTTTTTT.

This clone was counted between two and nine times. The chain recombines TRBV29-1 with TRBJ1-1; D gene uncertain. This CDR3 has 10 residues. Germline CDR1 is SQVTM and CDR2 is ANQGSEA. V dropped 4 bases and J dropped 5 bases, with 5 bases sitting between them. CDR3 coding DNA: TGCAGCGTTGCGACTACTGAAGCTTTCTTT. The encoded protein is CSVATTEAFF.

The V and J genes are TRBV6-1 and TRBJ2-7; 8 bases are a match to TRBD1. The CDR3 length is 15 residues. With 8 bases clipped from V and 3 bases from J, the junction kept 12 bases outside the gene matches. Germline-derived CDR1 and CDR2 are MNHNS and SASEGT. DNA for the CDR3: TGTGCCAGCCCAGGTAGGGACAGGTCCCACTACGAGCAGTACTTC. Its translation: CASPGRDRSHYEQYF.

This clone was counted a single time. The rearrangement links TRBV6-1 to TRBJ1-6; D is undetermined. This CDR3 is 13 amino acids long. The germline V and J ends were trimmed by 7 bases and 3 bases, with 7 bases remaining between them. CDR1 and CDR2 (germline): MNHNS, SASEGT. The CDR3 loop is CASTENYNSPLHF. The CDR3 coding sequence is TGTGCCAGCACGGAGAACTATAATTCACCCCTCCACTTT.

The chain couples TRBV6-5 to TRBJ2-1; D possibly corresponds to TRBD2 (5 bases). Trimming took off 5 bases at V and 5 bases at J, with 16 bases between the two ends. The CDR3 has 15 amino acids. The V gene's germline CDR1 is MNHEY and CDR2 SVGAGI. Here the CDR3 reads CASSPNARRNNEQFF. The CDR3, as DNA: TGTGCCAGCAGTCCAAACGCTCGGAGGAACAATGAGCAGTTCTTC.

The CDR3 spells CASSVASPGDTQYF. CDR3 sequence (DNA): TGTGCCAGCAGCGTAGCGTCCCCCGGGGATACGCAGTATTTT. The rearrangement links TRBV9 to TRBJ2-3; D is uncertain. V was shortened by 0 bases and J by 6 bases, with 11 bases between the two germline ends. Germline lookup yields CDR1 SGDLS and CDR2 YYNGEE. The CDR3 length is 14 residues.

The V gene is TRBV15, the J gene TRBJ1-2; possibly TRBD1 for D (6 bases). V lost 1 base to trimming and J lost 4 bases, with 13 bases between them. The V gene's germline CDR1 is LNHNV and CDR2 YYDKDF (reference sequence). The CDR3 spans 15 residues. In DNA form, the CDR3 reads TGTGCCACCAGCAGAGCGGACAGAACCCTCTATGGCTACACCTTC. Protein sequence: CATSRADRTLYGYTF.

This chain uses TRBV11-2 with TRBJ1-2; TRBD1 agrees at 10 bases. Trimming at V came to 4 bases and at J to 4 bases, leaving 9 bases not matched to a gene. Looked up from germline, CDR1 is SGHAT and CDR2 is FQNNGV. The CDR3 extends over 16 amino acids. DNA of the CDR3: TGTGCCAGCAGCTCCGCCCGGGACAGGGGCGCCTATGGCTACACCTTC. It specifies CASSSARDRGAYGYTF.

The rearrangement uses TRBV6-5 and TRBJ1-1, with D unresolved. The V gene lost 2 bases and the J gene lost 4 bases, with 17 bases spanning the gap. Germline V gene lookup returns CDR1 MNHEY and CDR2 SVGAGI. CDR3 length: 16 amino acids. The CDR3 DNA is TGTGCCAGCAGTTACGGTAGGGAGAAAGGGTCCACTGAAGCTTTCTTT. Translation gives CASSYGREKGSTEAFF.

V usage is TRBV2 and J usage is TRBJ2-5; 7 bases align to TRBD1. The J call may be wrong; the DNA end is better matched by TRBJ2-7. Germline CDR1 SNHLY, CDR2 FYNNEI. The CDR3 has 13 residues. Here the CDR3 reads CATKIGTAYEQYF. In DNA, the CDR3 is TGTGCCACCAAGATCGGGACAGCCTACGAGCAGTACTTC.

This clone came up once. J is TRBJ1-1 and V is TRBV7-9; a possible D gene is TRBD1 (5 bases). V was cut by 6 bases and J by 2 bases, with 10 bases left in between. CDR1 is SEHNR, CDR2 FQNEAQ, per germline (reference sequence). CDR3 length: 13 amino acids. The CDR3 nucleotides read TGTGCCAGCAGTTCCAGGGAAAACACTGAAGCTTTCTTT. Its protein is CASSSRENTEAFF.

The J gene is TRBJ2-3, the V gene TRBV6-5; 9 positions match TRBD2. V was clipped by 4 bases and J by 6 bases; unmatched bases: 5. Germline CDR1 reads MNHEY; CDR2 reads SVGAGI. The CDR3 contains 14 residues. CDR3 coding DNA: TGTGCCAGCAGTTTAGGACTAGCGAGGGATACGCAGTATTTT. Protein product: CASSLGLARDTQYF.

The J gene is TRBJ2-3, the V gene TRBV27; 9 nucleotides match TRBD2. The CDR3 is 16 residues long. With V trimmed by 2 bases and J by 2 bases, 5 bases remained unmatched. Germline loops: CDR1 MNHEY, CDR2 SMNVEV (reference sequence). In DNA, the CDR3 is TGTGCCAGCAGTTTAGCGAGCGGGGGGTACACAGATACGCAGTATTTT. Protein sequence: CASSLASGGYTDTQYF.

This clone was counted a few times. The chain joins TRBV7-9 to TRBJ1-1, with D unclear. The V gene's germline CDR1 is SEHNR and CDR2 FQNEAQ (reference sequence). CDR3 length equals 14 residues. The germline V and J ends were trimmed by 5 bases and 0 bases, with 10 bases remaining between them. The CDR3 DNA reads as TGTGCCAGCAGCGCAGGAGGCATGAACACTGAAGCTTTCTTT. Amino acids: CASSAGGMNTEAFF. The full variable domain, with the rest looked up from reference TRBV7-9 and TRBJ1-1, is DTGVSQNPRHKITKRGQNVTFRCDPISEHNRLYWYRQTLGQGPEFLTYFQNEAQLEKSRLLSDRFSAERPKGSFSTLEIQRTEQGDSAMYLCASSAGGMNTEAFFGQGTRLTVV.

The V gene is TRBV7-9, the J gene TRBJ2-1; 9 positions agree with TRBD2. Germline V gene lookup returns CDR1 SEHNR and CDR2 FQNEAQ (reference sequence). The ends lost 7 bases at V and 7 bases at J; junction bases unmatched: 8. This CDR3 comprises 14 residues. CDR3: CASTAGGQRNEQFF. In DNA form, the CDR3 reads TGTGCCAGCACGGCGGGGGGGCAAAGAAATGAGCAGTTCTTC.

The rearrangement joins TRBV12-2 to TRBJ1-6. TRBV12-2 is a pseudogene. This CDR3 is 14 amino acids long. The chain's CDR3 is CASRLDEESSPLHF. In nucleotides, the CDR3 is TGTGCAAGTCGCTTAGATGAGGAAAGTTCACCCCTCCACTTT.

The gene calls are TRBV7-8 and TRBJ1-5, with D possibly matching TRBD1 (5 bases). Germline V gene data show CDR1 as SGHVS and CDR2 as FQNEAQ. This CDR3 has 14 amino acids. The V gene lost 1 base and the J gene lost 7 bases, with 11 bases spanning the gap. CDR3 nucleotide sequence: TGTGCCAGCAGCTTAGGGGGGGGGAGCCAGCCCCAGCATTTT. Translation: CASSLGGGSQPQHF.

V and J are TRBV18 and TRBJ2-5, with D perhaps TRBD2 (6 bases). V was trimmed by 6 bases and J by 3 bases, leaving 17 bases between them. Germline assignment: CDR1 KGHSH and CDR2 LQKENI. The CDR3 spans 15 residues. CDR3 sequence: CASSPEGGTEETQYF. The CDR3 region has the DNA TGTGCCAGCTCCCCGGAGGGCGGAACCGAAGAGACCCAGTACTTC. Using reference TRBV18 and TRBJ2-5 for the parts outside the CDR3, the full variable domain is NAGVMQNPRHLVRRRGQEARLRCSPMKGHSHVYWYRQLPEEGLKFMVYLQKENIIDESGMPKERFSAEFPKEGPSILRIQQVVRGDSAAYFCASSPEGGTEETQYFGPGTRLLVL.

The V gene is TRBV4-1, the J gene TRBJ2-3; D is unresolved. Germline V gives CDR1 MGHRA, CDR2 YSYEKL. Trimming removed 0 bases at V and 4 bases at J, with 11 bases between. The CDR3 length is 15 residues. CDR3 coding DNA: TGCGCCAGCAGCCAAGATCCCGCACCGGCAGATACGCAGTATTTT. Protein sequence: CASSQDPAPADTQYF.

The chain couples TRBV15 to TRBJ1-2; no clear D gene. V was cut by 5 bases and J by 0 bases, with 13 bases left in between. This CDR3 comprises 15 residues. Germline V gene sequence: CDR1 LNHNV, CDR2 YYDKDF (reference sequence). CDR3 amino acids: CATSPSNSANYGYTF. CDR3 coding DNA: TGTGCCACCAGCCCGTCGAACAGTGCTAACTATGGCTACACCTTC. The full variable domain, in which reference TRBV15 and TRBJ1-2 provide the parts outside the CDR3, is DAMVIQNPRYQVTQFGKPVTLSCSQTLNHNVMYWYQQKSSQAPKLLFHYYDKDFNNEADTPDNFQSRRPNTSFCFLDIRSPGLGDTAMYLCATSPSNSANYGYTFGSGTRLTVV.

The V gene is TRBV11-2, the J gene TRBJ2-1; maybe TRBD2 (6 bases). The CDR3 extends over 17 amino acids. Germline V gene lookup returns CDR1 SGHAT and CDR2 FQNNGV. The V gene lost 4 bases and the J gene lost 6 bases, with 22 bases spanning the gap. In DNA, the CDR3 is TGTGCCAGCAGCTCCACGCGGGGCCGAGGTGTTGGCAATGAGCAGTTCTTC. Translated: CASSSTRGRGVGNEQFF.

The CDR3 region has the DNA TGTGCCAGCAGTCCACTAGCGGGGACTCTCACCGGGGAGCTGTTTTTT. This codes for CASSPLAGTLTGELFF. J is TRBJ2-2 and V is TRBV2, with 10 positions matching TRBD2. Looked up from germline, CDR1 is SNHLY and CDR2 is FYNNEI. The V and J ends lost 5 bases and 4 bases, in that order; junction bases with no gene match: 7. This CDR3 has 16 amino acids.